This T cell receptor (beta chain) derives from a study of cytomegalovirus exposure and HLA in healthy donors. Study-wide results and limits: Whilst most TCR sequences proved rare, a subset of public TCRs occurred across many donors. Some V segments, including TRBV6-2 and TRBV6-3, were excluded as indistinguishable. Across HLA loci, a later analysis found differing TCR association rates, with DRB1 most and HLA-C fewest.

This CDR3 has 13 amino acids. Germline CDR1 reads MNHEY; CDR2 reads SMNVEV (reference sequence). Trimming left V 3 bases short and J 1 base short, with 6 bases between. Regarding this clone: The antigen is undetermined.

The primer mix had 60 Vbeta and 13 Jbeta primers. The table came from immunoSEQ multiplex PCR; TCRdb's copy has only in-frame clones and leaves some out. This table holds under 200,000 clones, roughly 80% found once. The chain uses TRBV27 and TRBJ1-1, with D uncertain. The sample was PBMCs. This TCR came from a male donor in good health and CMV-seropositive. The CDR3 reads CASSLYGNTEAFF. CDR3 DNA: TGTGCCAGCAGTTTGTACGGGAACACTGAAGCTTTCTTT.